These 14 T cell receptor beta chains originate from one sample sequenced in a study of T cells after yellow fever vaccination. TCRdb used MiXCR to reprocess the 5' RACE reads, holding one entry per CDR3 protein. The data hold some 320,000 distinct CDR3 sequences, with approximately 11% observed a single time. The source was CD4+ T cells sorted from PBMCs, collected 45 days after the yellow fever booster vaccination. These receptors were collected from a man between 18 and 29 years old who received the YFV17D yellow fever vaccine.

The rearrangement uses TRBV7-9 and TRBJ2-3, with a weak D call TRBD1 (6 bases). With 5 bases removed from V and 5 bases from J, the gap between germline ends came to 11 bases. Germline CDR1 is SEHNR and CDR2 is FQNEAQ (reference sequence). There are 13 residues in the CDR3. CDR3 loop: CASSGRTEDTQYF. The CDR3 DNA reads TGTGCCAGCAGCGGGCGGACAGAAGATACGCAGTATTTT.

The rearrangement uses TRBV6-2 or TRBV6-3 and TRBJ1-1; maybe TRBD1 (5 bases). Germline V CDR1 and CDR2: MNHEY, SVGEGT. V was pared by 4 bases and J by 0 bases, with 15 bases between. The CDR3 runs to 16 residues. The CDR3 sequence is CASSSGRQAVNTEAFF. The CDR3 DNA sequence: TGTGCCAGCAGTTCGGGACGGCAGGCCGTGAACACTGAAGCTTTCTTT.

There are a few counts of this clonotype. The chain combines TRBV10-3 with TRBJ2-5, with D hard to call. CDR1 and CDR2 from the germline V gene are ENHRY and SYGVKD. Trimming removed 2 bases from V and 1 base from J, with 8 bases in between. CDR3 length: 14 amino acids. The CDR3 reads CAISENSLQETQYF. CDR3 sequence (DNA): TGTGCCATCAGTGAGAACAGCCTCCAAGAGACCCAGTACTTC.

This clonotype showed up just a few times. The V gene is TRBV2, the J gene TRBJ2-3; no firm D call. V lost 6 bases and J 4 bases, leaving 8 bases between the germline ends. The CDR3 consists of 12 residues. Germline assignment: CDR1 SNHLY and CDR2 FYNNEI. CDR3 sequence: CASRSEADTQYF. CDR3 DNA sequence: TGTGCCAGCAGATCCGAGGCAGATACGCAGTATTTT.

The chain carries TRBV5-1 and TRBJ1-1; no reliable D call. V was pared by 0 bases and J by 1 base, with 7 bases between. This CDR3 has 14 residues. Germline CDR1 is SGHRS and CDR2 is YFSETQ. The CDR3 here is CASSLDSTNTEAFF. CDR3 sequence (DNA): TGCGCCAGCAGCTTGGACTCTACGAACACTGAAGCTTTCTTT.

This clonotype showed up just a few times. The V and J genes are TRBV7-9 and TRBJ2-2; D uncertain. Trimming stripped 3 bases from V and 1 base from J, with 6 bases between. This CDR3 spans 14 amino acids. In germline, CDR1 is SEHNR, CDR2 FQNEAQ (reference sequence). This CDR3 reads CASSFFVNTGELFF. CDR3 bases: TGTGCCAGCAGCTTCTTCGTGAACACCGGGGAGCTGTTTTTT.

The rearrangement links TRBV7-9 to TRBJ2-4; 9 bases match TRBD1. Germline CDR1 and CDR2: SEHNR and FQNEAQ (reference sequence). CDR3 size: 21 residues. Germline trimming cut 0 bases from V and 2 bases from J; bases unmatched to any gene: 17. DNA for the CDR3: TGTGCCAGCAGCTTAGCTTGGCCGGACAGGGGTTGGGAAGTGACCAAAAACATTCAGTACTTC. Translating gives CASSLAWPDRGWEVTKNIQYF.

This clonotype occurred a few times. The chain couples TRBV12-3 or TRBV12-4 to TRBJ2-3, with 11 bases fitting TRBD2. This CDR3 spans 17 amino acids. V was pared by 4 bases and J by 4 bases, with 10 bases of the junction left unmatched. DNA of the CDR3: TGTGCCAGCAGTTACCACCTCCTAGCGGGGGGTTCAGATACGCAGTATTTT. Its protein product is CASSYHLLAGGSDTQYF.

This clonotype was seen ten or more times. CDR3 region: CSARKGPETQYF. The CDR3 DNA is TGCAGTGCGCGTAAAGGGCCAGAGACCCAGTACTTC. This chain links TRBV20-1 with TRBJ2-5; D is uncertain. V dropped 6 bases and J dropped 4 bases, with 12 bases sitting between them. CDR1 DFQATT and CDR2 SNEGSKA come from the germline V gene (reference sequence). The CDR3 has 12 amino acids.

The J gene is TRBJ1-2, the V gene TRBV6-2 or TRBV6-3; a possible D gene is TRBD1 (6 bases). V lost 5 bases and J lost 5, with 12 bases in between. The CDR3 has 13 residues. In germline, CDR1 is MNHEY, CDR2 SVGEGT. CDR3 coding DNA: TGTGCCAGCAGTACCCAGGGGTCGTATGGCTACACCTTC. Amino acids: CASSTQGSYGYTF.

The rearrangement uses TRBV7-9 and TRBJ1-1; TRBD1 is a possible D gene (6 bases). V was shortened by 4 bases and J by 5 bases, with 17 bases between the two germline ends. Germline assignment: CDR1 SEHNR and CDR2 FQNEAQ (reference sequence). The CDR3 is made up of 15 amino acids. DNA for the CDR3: TGTGCCAGCAGCTGGCCTGGGGGGCCGGGGACTGAAGCTTTCTTT. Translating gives CASSWPGGPGTEAFF.

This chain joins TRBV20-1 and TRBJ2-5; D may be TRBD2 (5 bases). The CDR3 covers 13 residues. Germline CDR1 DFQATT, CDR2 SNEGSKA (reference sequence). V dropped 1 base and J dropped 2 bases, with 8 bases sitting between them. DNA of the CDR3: TGCAGTGCTAGAGGGGAGACACAAGAGACCCAGTACTTC. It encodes CSARGETQETQYF.

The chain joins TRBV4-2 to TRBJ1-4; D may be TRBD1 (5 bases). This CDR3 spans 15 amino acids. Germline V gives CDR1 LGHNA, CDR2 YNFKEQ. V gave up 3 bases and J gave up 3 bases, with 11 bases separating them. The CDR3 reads CASSQAGQANEKLFF. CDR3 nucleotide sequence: TGTGCCAGCAGCCAGGCGGGGCAGGCTAATGAAAAACTGTTTTTT.

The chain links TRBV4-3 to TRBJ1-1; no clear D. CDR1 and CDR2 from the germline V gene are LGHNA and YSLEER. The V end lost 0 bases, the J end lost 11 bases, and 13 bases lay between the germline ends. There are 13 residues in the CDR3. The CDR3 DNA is TGCGCCAGCAGCCAAGAAAGTCGCCAGCGCGCTTTCTTT. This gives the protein CASSQESRQRAFF.